This entry describes one TCR beta chain. The sample is drawn from a study of blood T cell repertoires in COVID-19. Across the whole study: Sites across the United States, Italy and Spain contributed samples from acute and convalescent COVID-19. T cells, B-cell-depleted T cells, or PBMCs provided the cDNA or gDNA that served as material.

This CDR3 is 17 amino acids long. Per germline, CDR1 MNHEY and CDR2 SMNVEV (reference sequence). V was clipped by 4 bases and J by 5 bases; unmatched bases: 11. Produced via immunoSEQ multiplex PCR; TCRdb's table is partial and in-frame only. Of about 140,000 clones in the sample, approximately 82% were seen once. The V call is TRBV27, the J call TRBJ2-5; 12 bases map to TRBD2. Sequencing used peripheral blood. This TCR was sampled from a human donor in a cohort sampled during active COVID-19. The CDR3 region has the DNA TGTGCCAGCAGTTCGTGGACTAGCGGGACAGGAAGGGAGACCCAGTACTTC. This gives the protein CASSSWTSGTGRETQYF.